This T cell receptor beta chain was documented in a study of post-analysis software for immune sequencing data. Findings and limits, study-wide: Included in a set of a few TRBV segments more frequent in patients than controls were TRBV5-6, TRBV5-1 and TRBV20-1.

The CDR3 is 12 residues long. V was cut by 8 bases and J by 0 bases, with 11 bases left in between. The germline V gene has CDR1 SQVTM and CDR2 ANQGSEA. Unique-molecular-identifier-tagged TCR beta cDNA libraries were used. TCRdb reprocessed the PCR reads via MiXCR and lists one record per CDR3 protein. The sample carries around 710,000 distinct CDR3 sequences, 46% recorded once. Of note for this clonotype: What it recognizes is unknown.

Sequenced sample: blood. The sequence was collected from a girl aged 10 to 17 with multiple sclerosis. The chain recombines TRBV29-1 with TRBJ2-7, with a possible D match to TRBD1 (5 bases). This chain's CDR3 is CSFRASSYEQYF. The CDR3 bases are TGCAGCTTCAGGGCCAGCTCCTACGAGCAGTACTTC.